A selection of T cell receptor beta chains follows, all from one sample in a study of human T cells and chemical hapten exposure. Via MiXCR, TCRdb re-called the RACE reads, giving one row per CDR3 protein. The sample lists just over 350,000 distinct CDR3 sequences, around 6% occurring once. Sequencing used whole blood, obtained in connection with sensitization to the hapten diphenylcyclopropenone (DPC). These receptors all come from a woman between 18 and 29 years old with alopecia areata. Some clones in this sample may be carry-over from other donors' samples. CDR3s include the opening cysteine and the closing phenylalanine or tryptophan. Each record gives: V gene, D gene, J gene, CDR3 protein. The D gene is left open where the match is weak.

>TRBV18|NA|TRBJ1-6
CASSPRPPGYNSPLHF
>TRBV18|TRBD2|TRBJ2-3
CASSPPRVAGELSTDTQYF
>TRBV7-2|NA|TRBJ1-5
CASSTDSSNQPQHF
>TRBV10-3|NA|TRBJ2-6
CAISAGTGANVLTF
>TRBV4-3|NA|TRBJ1-1
CASSPQLGREDSMNTEAFF
>TRBV3-1|NA|TRBJ1-5
CASSQGSHQPQHF
>TRBV7-2|NA|TRBJ2-1
CASSLAFKQGEQFF
>TRBV12-3/TRBV12-4|NA|TRBJ2-3
CASSLVPGAYTDTQYF
>TRBV6-5|NA|TRBJ1-6
CASSYYRPPSSYNSPLHF
>TRBV5-1|TRBD1|TRBJ1-6
CASSIDRQGITPLHF
>TRBV3-1|TRBD2|TRBJ2-3
CASSQGTSGDTDTQYF
>TRBV7-6|NA|TRBJ2-1
CASSLGGYQQFF
>TRBV6-2/TRBV6-3|NA|TRBJ1-2
CASSYDGYGYTF
>TRBV7-9|NA|TRBJ1-2
CASSLVQYGYTF
>TRBV12-3/TRBV12-4|NA|TRBJ2-3
CASGAGGATTDTQYF
>TRBV11-2|NA|TRBJ2-1
CASRPGLRGGWNEQFF
>TRBV6-2/TRBV6-3|NA|TRBJ1-5
CASSYAGAVSNQPQHF
>TRBV9|NA|TRBJ1-1
CASSVDTGRTEAFF
>TRBV4-1|TRBD2|TRBJ2-3
CASGQDGPGTTTDTQYF
>TRBV6-5|TRBD1|TRBJ2-7
CASGQGYEQYF
>TRBV7-9|TRBD1|TRBJ2-2
CASSLKTGHPNTGELFF
>TRBV5-5|NA|TRBJ2-2
CASSFRSDGTTTGELFF
>TRBV27|TRBD1|TRBJ1-1
CASSPQGATTEAFF
>TRBV10-3|NA|TRBJ2-5
CAIRDMETQYF
>TRBV28|NA|TRBJ2-3
CASSLRSQGLDTQYF
>TRBV2|TRBD2|TRBJ2-3
CASSERSGGAGTDTQYF
>TRBV14|NA|TRBJ2-7
CASSQGAPRQYF
>TRBV6-6|TRBD1|TRBJ2-1
CASIPRDRGSNEQFF
>TRBV29-1|NA|TRBJ2-1
CSSTPPTGYNEQFF
>TRBV20-1|NA|TRBJ2-1
CSARDRWGHSYNEQFF
>TRBV12-3/TRBV12-4|NA|TRBJ1-2
CASSGSGTNGYTF
>TRBV2|NA|TRBJ1-5
CASSEGRNQPQHF
>TRBV15|TRBD1|TRBJ2-3
CATSRGGIGGTGFETQYF
>TRBV20-1|NA|TRBJ2-3
CSAREPTSTDTQYF
>TRBV3-1|NA|TRBJ1-5
CASSQAPGNQPQHF
>TRBV24-1|NA|TRBJ2-3
CATSDFEGAQRTDTQYF
>TRBV6-5|NA|TRBJ1-4
CASSYGHSGGEKLFF
>TRBV5-1|TRBD1|TRBJ1-1
CASSTTGEGTEAFF
>TRBV18|TRBD1|TRBJ2-7
CASSIDRGSYEQYF
>TRBV6-6|NA|TRBJ1-1
CASSYSRSPNTEAFF
>TRBV15|TRBD2|TRBJ2-1
CATNPSGNIKNEQFF
>TRBV21-1|NA|TRBJ1-5
CASSKCLGGNQPQHF
>TRBV3-1|TRBD1|TRBJ1-3
CASSQDPRQGLYF
>TRBV9|NA|TRBJ2-3
CASSVEGRADTQYF
>TRBV4-3|NA|TRBJ2-2
CASSPSLGADTGELFF
>TRBV5-1|TRBD2|TRBJ2-5
CASSLSATSGGQETQYF